These T cell receptor beta chains were read from a single sample in a study of blood T cell repertoires in COVID-19. The repertoire was sequenced with immunoSEQ multiplex PCR; TCRdb's copy has only in-frame clones and lacks some. This sample has more than 350,000 clones, with 70% to 90% found just once. The sequenced sample consisted of PBMCs or T cells enriched from blood (not recorded which). All receptors come from a woman between 18 and 29 years old who had been exposed to COVID-19. Each CDR3 is given with its conserved first and last residue. D genes are given only for firm matches. Some rows mark clone size as missing; the rest say once, few, many or name a class of expanded clone.

j_call d_call v_call clone_size cdr3_aa cdr3_nt
TRBJ1-6 NA TRBV6-5 NA CASSYRGTNNSPLHF TGTGCCAGCAGTTATCGTGGGACAAATAATTCACCCCTCCACTTT
TRBJ2-7 NA TRBV12-3/TRBV12-4 NA CASSYFNEQYF TGTGCCAGCAGCTACTTCAACGAGCAGTACTTC
TRBJ2-7 NA TRBV2 once CASSEGRPSSYEQYF TGTGCCAGCAGTGAAGGGCGGCCCAGCTCCTACGAGCAGTACTTC
TRBJ2-1 NA TRBV7-3 NA CASSTEYSSYNEQFF TGTGCCAGCAGCACCGAATACAGCTCCTACAATGAGCAGTTCTTC
TRBJ1-1 NA TRBV28 NA CASSLWGANTEAFF TGTGCCAGCAGTTTATGGGGGGCGAACACTGAAGCTTTCTTT
TRBJ2-7 TRBD2 TRBV27 NA CASSSRGLAREQYF TGTGCCAGCAGTTCGCGAGGACTAGCGCGCGAGCAGTACTTC
TRBJ2-3 TRBD2 TRBV6-5 NA CASSYVAGDTDTQYF TGTGCCAGCAGTTACGTAGCGGGAGACACAGATACGCAGTATTTT
TRBJ2-3 TRBD2 TRBV28 once CASSLSQAGGRSGTQYF TGTGCCAGCAGTTTATCCCAAGCGGGAGGGCGTTCGGGTACGCAGTATTTT
TRBJ1-5 TRBD1 TRBV7-9 NA CASSLGRAPGQHQPQHF TGTGCCAGCAGCTTAGGGCGGGCACCGGGACAGCATCAGCCCCAGCATTTT
TRBJ2-2 NA TRBV9 NA CASSGGRGNTGELFF TGTGCCAGCAGCGGGGGCAGGGGGAACACCGGGGAGCTGTTTTTT
TRBJ2-3 TRBD2 TRBV7-2 NA CASSLALAGGADTQYF TGTGCCAGCAGCTTAGCGCTGGCGGGGGGTGCAGATACGCAGTATTTT
TRBJ2-7 NA TRBV7-9 NA CASSPLSGSKAYEQYF TGTGCCAGCAGCCCACTATCCGGCAGTAAGGCCTACGAGCAGTACTTC
TRBJ1-5 NA TRBV28 NA CASTYTGPRNQPQHF TGTGCCAGCACTTATACAGGGCCACGCAATCAGCCCCAGCATTTT
TRBJ2-3 TRBD2 TRBV6-5 NA CASSLIAGGTDTQYF TGTGCCAGCAGTTTGATAGCGGGGGGCACAGATACGCAGTATTTT
TRBJ2-5 NA TRBV29-1 NA CSVADRPMETQYF TGCAGCGTTGCTGACAGGCCAATGGAGACCCAGTACTTC
TRBJ1-4 NA TRBV4-3 NA CASSQEGGINEKLFF TGCGCCAGCAGCCAAGAAGGCGGAATTAATGAAAAACTGTTTTTT
TRBJ2-7 NA TRBV4-2 NA CASSQGTERTIASGPQYF TGTGCCAGCAGCCAGGGGACAGAAAGGACTATAGCGTCTGGACCGCAGTACTTC
TRBJ2-7 TRBD2 TRBV7-8 NA CASSFTSGSYEQYF TGTGCCAGCAGCTTTACTAGCGGCTCCTACGAGCAGTACTTC
TRBJ2-7 NA TRBV3-1/TRBV3-2 NA CASSPDRDTASYEQYF TGTGCCAGCAGCCCAGACCGGGACACGGCCTCCTACGAGCAGTACTTC
TRBJ1-2 NA TRBV11-2 NA CASSPPYGANYGYTF TGTGCCAGCAGCCCCCCCTACGGAGCTAACTATGGCTACACCTTC
TRBJ2-3 TRBD2 TRBV27 NA CASSFAGVLTDTQYF TGTGCCAGCAGTTTTGCGGGAGTTTTAACAGATACGCAGTATTTT
TRBJ2-1 NA TRBV10-2 many CASSTPRDVSYNEQFF TGCGCCAGCAGCACACCGCGGGATGTCTCCTACAATGAGCAGTTCTTC
TRBJ2-7 NA TRBV20-1 NA CSASKDSYEQYF TGCAGTGCTAGTAAAGACAGCTACGAGCAGTACTTC
TRBJ2-7 TRBD2 TRBV5-1 NA CASSLALAGSSYEQYF TGCGCCAGCAGCTTGGCCCTAGCGGGTAGCTCCTACGAGCAGTACTTC
TRBJ1-2 TRBD1 TRBV3-1/TRBV3-2 NA CASSQKDRGRIDYGYTF TGTGCCAGCAGCCAAAAGGACAGGGGGCGGATTGATTATGGCTACACCTTC
TRBJ2-3 NA TRBV7-2 NA CASGLQASTDTQYF TGTGCCAGCGGGCTACAGGCATCCACAGATACGCAGTATTTT
TRBJ2-5 NA TRBV6-5 NA CASSFAGYQETQYF TGTGCCAGCAGCTTCGCGGGGTACCAAGAGACCCAGTACTTC
TRBJ1-2 NA TRBV28 NA CASSQGSNYGYTF TGTGCCAGCAGCCAGGGCTCTAACTATGGCTACACCTTC
TRBJ2-1 TRBD2 TRBV11-2 NA CASSLVASGHYNEQFF TGTGCCAGCAGCTTAGTGGCTAGCGGGCATTACAATGAGCAGTTCTTC
TRBJ2-2 TRBD2 TRBV23-1 NA CASSQSHVTSGKPGELFF TGCGCCAGCAGTCAATCTCATGTCACTAGCGGGAAGCCCGGGGAGCTGTTTTTT
TRBJ2-3 TRBD2 TRBV7-3 NA CASSLLAGIDTQYF TGTGCCAGCAGCTTGCTAGCGGGGATTGATACGCAGTATTTT
TRBJ1-2 NA TRBV27 NA CASSLGGQGYTF TGTGCCAGCAGTCTCGGGGGTCAAGGCTACACCTTC
TRBJ1-1 NA TRBV6-4 NA CASSVDVAEGTEAFF TGTGCCAGCAGTGTAGACGTGGCGGAGGGCACTGAAGCTTTCTTT
TRBJ1-2 NA TRBV28 NA CASSSLSYGYTF TGTGCCAGCAGTTCCCTTAGCTATGGCTACACCTTC
TRBJ2-7 TRBD1 TRBV30 NA CAWSVLGGVYEQYF TGTGCCTGGAGTGTACTAGGGGGCGTTTACGAGCAGTACTTC
TRBJ1-4 NA TRBV3-1/TRBV3-2 NA CASSQGANEKLFF TGTGCCAGCAGCCAAGGTGCGAATGAAAAACTGTTTTTT
TRBJ1-3 NA TRBV5-6 NA CASSLRVGDSSGNTIYF TGTGCCAGCAGCTTGCGGGTCGGGGATTCCTCTGGAAACACCATATATTTT
TRBJ2-3 NA TRBV28 NA CASKQTDTQYF TGTGCCAGTAAACAGACAGATACGCAGTATTTT
TRBJ1-2 NA TRBV19 NA CASSRATESNYGYTF TGTGCCAGTAGTAGAGCGACAGAATCTAACTATGGCTACACCTTC
TRBJ2-1 TRBD2 TRBV6-5 once CASSYERGVHNEQFF TGTGCCAGCAGTTACGAGCGGGGGGTACACAATGAGCAGTTCTTC
TRBJ1-5 NA TRBV9 NA CASSLTGYSNQPQHF TGTGCCAGCAGCCTTACAGGGTATAGCAATCAGCCCCAGCATTTT
TRBJ2-7 NA TRBV25-1 NA CASSDTTAGLSSYEQYF TGTGCCAGCAGTGACACTACCGCGGGACTGAGCTCCTACGAGCAGTACTTC
TRBJ1-2 NA TRBV12-3/TRBV12-4 NA CASSSGVGGYTF TGTGCCAGCAGTTCAGGGGTTGGAGGCTACACCTTC